The 24 T cell receptor beta chains given below trace back to one sample, sequenced in a study of blood T cell repertoires in COVID-19. TCRdb's table, derived via immunoSEQ multiplex PCR, lists solely in-frame clones and lacks some. The data hold approximately 270,000 clones, with approximately 80% observed a single time. Sequenced input: peripheral blood. The receptors were sampled from a man at least 80 years old with acute or convalescent COVID-19.

The chain is built from TRBV30 and TRBJ1-2; D remains ambiguous. CDR1 and CDR2 (germline): GTSNPN, SVGIG (reference sequence). The length of the CDR3 is 12 residues. V lost 2 bases and J lost 13, with 17 bases in between. The CDR3 sequence: CAWSPPRLSSTF. CDR3 coding DNA: TGTGCCTGGAGTCCCCCGCGACTTTCTTCCACCTTC. Using reference TRBV30 and TRBJ1-2 for the parts outside the CDR3, the full variable domain is SQTIHQWPATLVQPVGSPLSLECTVEGTSNPNLYWYRQAAGRGLQLLFYSVGIGQISSEVPQNLSASRPQDRQFILSSKKLLLSDSGFYLCAWSPPRLSSTFGSGTRLTVV.

This clone occurred a few times. The chain employs TRBV6-6 and TRBJ1-3; 12 bases align to TRBD1. The germline gives CDR1 MNHNY, CDR2 SVGAGI (reference sequence). The trim removed 5 bases at V and 1 base at J, leaving 15 bases unmatched. The CDR3 length is 20 residues. The CDR3: CASSPRYLPGQGASGNTIYF. The CDR3, as DNA: TGTGCCAGCAGTCCACGTTATCTACCGGGACAGGGGGCATCTGGAAACACCATATATTTT.

V gene TRBV19 combines with J gene TRBJ2-2; 9 bases map to TRBD1. V was pared by 9 bases and J by 5 bases, with 10 bases of the junction left unmatched. CDR3 size: 15 residues. CDR1 and CDR2 (germline): LNHDA, SQIVND (reference sequence). CDR3 nucleotide sequence: TGTGCCAGCATAAAACAGGGGGCACGGACCGGGGAGCTGTTTTTT. Amino acids: CASIKQGARTGELFF.

V is TRBV5-1 and J is TRBJ1-3; 7 bases agree with TRBD1. Germline V gene sequence: CDR1 SGHRS, CDR2 YFSETQ. The V segment lost 5 bases and the J segment 2 bases; nucleotides outside the gene matches: 4. The CDR3 runs to 14 residues. CDR3: CASSTGDPGNTIYF. CDR3 nucleotides: TGCGCCAGCAGTACAGGGGATCCTGGAAACACCATATATTTT.

The chain joins TRBV6-5 to TRBJ1-1; maybe TRBD1 (5 bases). Between the trimmed V and J ends, which lost 5 bases and 6 bases, there was a span of 16 bases. Looked up from germline, CDR1 is MNHEY and CDR2 is SVGAGI. This CDR3 comprises 14 residues. CDR3: CASSPGGGPSEAFF. The CDR3, as DNA: TGTGCCAGCAGTCCCGGGGGGGGTCCCTCTGAAGCTTTCTTT.

The genes are TRBV6-6 and TRBJ2-7; 8 positions agree with TRBD2. The CDR3 is made up of 17 amino acids. Germline lookup yields CDR1 MNHNY and CDR2 SVGAGI (reference sequence). The V gene end was trimmed by 6 bases and the J gene end by 7 bases; junction bases not matched to a gene: 20. CDR3 amino acids: CASSRSGGPKGEGEQYF. CDR3 sequence (DNA): TGTGCCAGCAGCCGAAGCGGGGGCCCTAAAGGAGAGGGTGAGCAGTACTTC.

This clone was observed a few times. V usage is TRBV5-1 and J usage is TRBJ1-2; weak D call: TRBD1 (6 bases). Germline V lookup: CDR1 SGHRS, CDR2 YFSETQ. The CDR3 has 15 amino acids. The V gene lost 4 bases and the J gene lost 0 bases, with 13 bases spanning the gap. CDR3 DNA: TGCGCCAGCAGCCCCGACAGGCCCACTAACTATGGCTACACCTTC. Encoded protein: CASSPDRPTNYGYTF. The complete variable domain, with remaining parts taken from reference TRBV5-1 and TRBJ1-2, reads KAGVTQTPRYLIKTRGQQVTLSCSPISGHRSVSWYQQTPGQGLQFLFEYFSETQRNKGNFPGRFSGRQFSNSRSEMNVSTLELGDSALYLCASSPDRPTNYGYTFGSGTRLTVV.

This chain uses TRBV4-2 with TRBJ2-3; TRBD2 aligns across 7 bases. The CDR3 spans 17 residues. Germline CDR1 and CDR2: LGHNA and YNFKEQ. V lost 0 bases and J lost 3; bases outside the gene matches: 9. CDR3 residues: CASSQDVGRATTDTQYF. Written as DNA, the CDR3 is TGTGCCAGCAGCCAAGACGTGGGGAGGGCCACGACAGATACGCAGTATTTT.

The chain recombines TRBV5-1 with TRBJ1-5; no reliable D call. V dropped 1 base and J dropped 1 base, with 12 bases sitting between them. The CDR3 totals 16 residues. The germline CDR1 and CDR2 sequences are SGHRS and YFSETQ. DNA for the CDR3: TGCGCCAGCAGCTTGAGTCCGACCGGGAGCAATCAGCCCCAGCATTTT. Translated, it gives CASSLSPTGSNQPQHF.

The chain combines TRBV2 with TRBJ2-1, with D possibly being TRBD2 (5 bases). With 4 bases removed from V and 2 bases from J, the gap between germline ends came to 9 bases. The CDR3 is made up of 14 amino acids. The germline CDR1 and CDR2 sequences are SNHLY and FYNNEI. The CDR3 region has the DNA TGTGCCAGCAGTGCGCTAGCAGCCTACAATGAGCAGTTCTTC. Amino acids: CASSALAAYNEQFF.

V gene TRBV11-2 combines with J gene TRBJ2-7; a possible D gene is TRBD1 (5 bases). Trimming pared 5 bases from V and 0 bases from J, leaving 14 bases between. The CDR3 extends over 15 amino acids. CDR1 is SGHAT and CDR2 is FQNNGV in the germline V gene. The DNA of the CDR3 is TGTGCCAGCAGCGTATCACAGGTAGCCTCCTACGAGCAGTACTTC. Protein product: CASSVSQVASYEQYF.

The gene calls are TRBV19 and TRBJ2-3, with 9 bases aligning to TRBD2. V was clipped by 7 bases and J by 3 bases; unmatched bases: 2. The CDR3 sequence is 13 residues long. Germline loops: CDR1 LNHDA, CDR2 SQIVND (reference sequence). The CDR3 is CASTAGGTDTQYF. DNA for the CDR3: TGTGCCAGTACCGCGGGAGGGACAGATACGCAGTATTTT.

The genes are TRBV9 and TRBJ2-3; 10 bases line up with TRBD1. CDR1 is SGDLS and CDR2 is YYNGEE in the germline V gene. The length of the CDR3 is 17 residues. The V gene end was trimmed by 4 bases and the J gene end by 6 bases; junction bases not matched to a gene: 14. The CDR3 sequence is CASSPRSWDRGYDTQYF. The CDR3 DNA is TGTGCCAGCAGCCCTCGGAGCTGGGACAGGGGTTACGATACGCAGTATTTT.

The rearrangement joins TRBV14 to TRBJ1-3, with D uncertain. The CDR3 extends over 16 amino acids. V was pared by 1 base and J by 0 bases, with 10 bases between. Germline lookup yields CDR1 SGHDN and CDR2 FVKESK. The CDR3 spells CASSQGLAYSGNTIYF. DNA of the CDR3: TGTGCCAGCAGCCAAGGGTTAGCCTACTCTGGAAACACCATATATTTT.

The CDR3 here is CASRLTGTSYTF. The DNA for the CDR3 is TGTGCCAGTAGGTTGACAGGGACGAGCTACACCTTC. The chain uses TRBV19 and TRBJ1-2; 7 bases fit TRBD1. Germline-derived CDR1 and CDR2 are LNHDA and SQIVND (reference sequence). V gave up 6 bases and J gave up 9 bases; unmatched junction bases: 7. This CDR3 region has 12 residues.

Written as DNA, the CDR3 is TGTGCCAGCAGCCACCGCAGGGGTGCCAACACTGAAGCTTTCTTT. Protein sequence: CASSHRRGANTEAFF. The rearrangement links TRBV14 to TRBJ1-1, with D perhaps TRBD1 (6 bases). This CDR3 has 15 residues. CDR1 SGHDN and CDR2 FVKESK come from the germline V gene. Trimming took 3 bases from V and 2 from J, leaving 13 bases between them.

The chain is built from TRBV19 and TRBJ2-1, with D maybe TRBD2 (5 bases). This CDR3 has 16 residues. Germline lookup yields CDR1 LNHDA and CDR2 SQIVND (reference sequence). The V gene lost 1 base and the J gene lost 0 bases, with 10 bases spanning the gap. CDR3 nucleotides: TGTGCCAGTAGTATAGGAGGGTCTAGCTCCTACAATGAGCAGTTCTTC. This codes for CASSIGGSSSYNEQFF.

This chain uses TRBV9 with TRBJ2-3, with 7 positions matching TRBD2. This CDR3 is 15 amino acids long. Germline V gene lookup returns CDR1 SGDLS and CDR2 YYNGEE. V shed 6 bases, J shed 3 bases, and the junction held 10 bases outside the gene matches. The CDR3 spells CASTPFAGATDTQYF. CDR3 DNA sequence: TGTGCCAGCACCCCCTTCGCGGGAGCTACAGATACGCAGTATTTT.

This clone was seen more than once but under ten times. CDR3 bases: TGTGCCTTCTCGACAGGGTCCTATGGCTACACCTTC. It codes for CAFSTGSYGYTF. V usage is TRBV7-3 and J usage is TRBJ1-2, with TRBD1 matching over 7 bases. There are 12 residues in the CDR3. Germline values: CDR1 SGHTA, CDR2 FQGTGA. V shed 11 bases, J shed 4 bases, and the junction held 7 bases outside the gene matches.

This clone was seen more than once but under ten times. The chain carries TRBV24-1 and TRBJ1-5, with D unclear. This CDR3 spans 13 amino acids. Germline CDR1 is KGHDR and CDR2 is SFDVKD. Trimming shortened V by 9 bases and J by 0 bases, and 8 bases separated the two germline ends. CDR3 DNA sequence: TGTGCCACCCGAGGTTATAGCAATCAGCCCCAGCATTTT. It is translated as CATRGYSNQPQHF.

The chain's CDR3 is CASSRQGRQETQYF. CDR3 nucleotide sequence: TGTGCCAGCAGCCGACAGGGGCGGCAAGAGACCCAGTACTTC. The chain uses TRBV6-6 and TRBJ2-5; 8 bases match TRBD1. J gave up 2 bases and V 6 bases, and 5 bases lay outside the gene matches. This CDR3 contains 14 residues. Germline values: CDR1 MNHNY, CDR2 SVGAGI (reference sequence).

V gene TRBV12-3 or TRBV12-4 combines with J gene TRBJ2-7; D possibly corresponds to TRBD1 (6 bases). V was trimmed by 5 bases and J by 3 bases, leaving 11 bases between them. The CDR3 is 13 residues long. The CDR3: CASSRTVDYEQYF. For the CDR3, the DNA is TGTGCCAGCAGTCGGACAGTTGACTACGAGCAGTACTTC.

The V gene is TRBV5-1, the J gene TRBJ2-3; 7 bases are a match to TRBD1. Germline values: CDR1 SGHRS, CDR2 YFSETQ. This CDR3 comprises 16 residues. V lost 2 bases and J lost 2; bases outside the gene matches: 8. The CDR3 loop is CASSFLTGQVTDTQYF. CDR3 nucleotides: TGCGCCAGCAGCTTCCTGACAGGGCAAGTCACAGATACGCAGTATTTT.

This rearrangement joins TRBV3-1 (or the pseudogene TRBV3-2) to TRBJ1-4; possibly TRBD1 for D (5 bases). Germline V gives CDR1 LGHDT, CDR2 YNNKEL (reference sequence). The germline V and J ends were trimmed by 0 bases and 10 bases, with 6 bases remaining between them. The CDR3 has 12 amino acids. The CDR3 coding sequence is TGTGCCAGCAGCCAAGATCAGGGAAAACTGTTTTTT. The encoded protein is CASSQDQGKLFF.